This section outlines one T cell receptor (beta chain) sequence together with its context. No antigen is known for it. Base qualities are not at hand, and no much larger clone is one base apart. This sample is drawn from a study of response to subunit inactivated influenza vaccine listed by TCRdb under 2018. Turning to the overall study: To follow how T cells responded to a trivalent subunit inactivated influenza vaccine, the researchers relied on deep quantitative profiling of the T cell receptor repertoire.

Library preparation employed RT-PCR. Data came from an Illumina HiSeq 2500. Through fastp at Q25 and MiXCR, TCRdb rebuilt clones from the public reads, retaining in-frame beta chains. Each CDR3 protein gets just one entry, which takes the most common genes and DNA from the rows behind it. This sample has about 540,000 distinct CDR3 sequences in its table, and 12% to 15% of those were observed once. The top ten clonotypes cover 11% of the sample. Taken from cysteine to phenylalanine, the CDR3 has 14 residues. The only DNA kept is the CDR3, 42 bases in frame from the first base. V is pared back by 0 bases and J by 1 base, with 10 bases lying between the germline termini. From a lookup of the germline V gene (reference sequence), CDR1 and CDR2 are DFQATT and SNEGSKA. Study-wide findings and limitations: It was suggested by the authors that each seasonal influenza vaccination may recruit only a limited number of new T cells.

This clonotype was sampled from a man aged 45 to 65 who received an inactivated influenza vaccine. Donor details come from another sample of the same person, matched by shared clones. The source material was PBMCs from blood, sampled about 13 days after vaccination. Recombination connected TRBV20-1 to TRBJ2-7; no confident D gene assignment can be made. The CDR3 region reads CSARDRDSSYEQYF. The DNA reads TGCAGTGCTAGAGATAGAGACTCATCCTACGAGCAGTACTTC.